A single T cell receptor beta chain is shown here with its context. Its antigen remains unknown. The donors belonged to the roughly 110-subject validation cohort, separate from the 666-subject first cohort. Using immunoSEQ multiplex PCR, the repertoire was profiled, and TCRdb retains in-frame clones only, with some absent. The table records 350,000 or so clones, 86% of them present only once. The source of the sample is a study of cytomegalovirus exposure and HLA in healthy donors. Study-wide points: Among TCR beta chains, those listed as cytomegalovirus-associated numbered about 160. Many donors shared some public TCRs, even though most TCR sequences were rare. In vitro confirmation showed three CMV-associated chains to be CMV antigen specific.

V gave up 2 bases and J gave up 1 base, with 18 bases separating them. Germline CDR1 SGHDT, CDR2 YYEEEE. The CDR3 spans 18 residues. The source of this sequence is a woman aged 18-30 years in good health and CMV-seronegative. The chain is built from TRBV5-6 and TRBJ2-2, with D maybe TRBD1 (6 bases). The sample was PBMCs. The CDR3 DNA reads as TGTGCCAGCAGCTTAGGCCCGCAGGACAGACGGAACACCGGGGAGCTGTTTTTT. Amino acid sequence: CASSLGPQDRRNTGELFF.